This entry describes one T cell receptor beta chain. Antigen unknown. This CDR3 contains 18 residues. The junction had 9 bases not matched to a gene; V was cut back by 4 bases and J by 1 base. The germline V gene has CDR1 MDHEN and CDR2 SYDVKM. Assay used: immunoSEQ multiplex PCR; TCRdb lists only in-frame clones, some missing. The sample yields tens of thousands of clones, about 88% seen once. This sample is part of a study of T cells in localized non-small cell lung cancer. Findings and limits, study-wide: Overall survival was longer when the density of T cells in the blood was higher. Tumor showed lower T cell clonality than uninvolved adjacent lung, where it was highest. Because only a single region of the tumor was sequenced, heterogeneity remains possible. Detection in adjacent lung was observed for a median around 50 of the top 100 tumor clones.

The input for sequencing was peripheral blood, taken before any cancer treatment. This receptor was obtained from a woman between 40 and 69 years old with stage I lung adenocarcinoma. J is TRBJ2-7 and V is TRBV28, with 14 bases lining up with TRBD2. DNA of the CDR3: TGTGCCAGCAGTTCAATATTAAGGACTAGCGGGAGGTCCTACGAGCAGTACTTC. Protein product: CASSSILRTSGRSYEQYF.